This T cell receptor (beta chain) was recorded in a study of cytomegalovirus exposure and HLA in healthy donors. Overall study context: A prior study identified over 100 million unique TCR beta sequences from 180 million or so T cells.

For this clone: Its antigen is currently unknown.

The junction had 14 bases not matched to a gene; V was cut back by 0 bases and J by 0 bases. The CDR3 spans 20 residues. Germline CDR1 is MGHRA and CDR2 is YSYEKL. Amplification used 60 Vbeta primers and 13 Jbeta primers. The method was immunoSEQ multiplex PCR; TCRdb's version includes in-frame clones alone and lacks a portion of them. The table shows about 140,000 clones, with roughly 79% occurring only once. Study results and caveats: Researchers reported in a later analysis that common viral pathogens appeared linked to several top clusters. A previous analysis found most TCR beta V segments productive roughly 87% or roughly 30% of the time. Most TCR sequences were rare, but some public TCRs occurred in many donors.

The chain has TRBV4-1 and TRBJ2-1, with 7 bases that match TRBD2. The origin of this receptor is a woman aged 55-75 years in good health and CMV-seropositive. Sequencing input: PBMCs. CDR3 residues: CASSQEGRALAFSSYNEQFF. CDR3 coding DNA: TGCGCCAGCAGCCAAGAGGGAAGGGCACTAGCGTTTAGCTCCTACAATGAGCAGTTCTTC.